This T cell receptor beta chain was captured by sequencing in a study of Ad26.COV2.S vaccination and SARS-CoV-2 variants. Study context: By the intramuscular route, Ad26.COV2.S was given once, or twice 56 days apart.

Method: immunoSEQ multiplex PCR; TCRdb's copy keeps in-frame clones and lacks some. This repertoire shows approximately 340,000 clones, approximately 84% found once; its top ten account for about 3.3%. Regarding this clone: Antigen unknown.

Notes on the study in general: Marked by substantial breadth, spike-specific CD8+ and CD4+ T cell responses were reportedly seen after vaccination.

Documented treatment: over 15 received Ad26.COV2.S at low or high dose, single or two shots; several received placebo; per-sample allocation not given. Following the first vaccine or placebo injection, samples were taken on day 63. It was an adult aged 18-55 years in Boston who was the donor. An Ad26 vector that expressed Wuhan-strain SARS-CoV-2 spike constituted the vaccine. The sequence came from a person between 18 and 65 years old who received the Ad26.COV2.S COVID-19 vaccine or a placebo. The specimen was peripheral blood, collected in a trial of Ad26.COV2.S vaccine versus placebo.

The CDR3 DNA sequence: TGTGCCAGCAGCCGAGAAACCCGACAGGGGCATGGCTACACCTTC. Translated, it gives CASSRETRQGHGYTF. The V and J genes are TRBV6-5 and TRBJ1-2, with TRBD1 identical over 8 bases. V dropped 6 bases and J dropped 6; count of bases not matched to a gene: 12. Per the germline V gene, CDR1 is MNHEY and CDR2 is SVGAGI. This CDR3 spans 15 amino acids.